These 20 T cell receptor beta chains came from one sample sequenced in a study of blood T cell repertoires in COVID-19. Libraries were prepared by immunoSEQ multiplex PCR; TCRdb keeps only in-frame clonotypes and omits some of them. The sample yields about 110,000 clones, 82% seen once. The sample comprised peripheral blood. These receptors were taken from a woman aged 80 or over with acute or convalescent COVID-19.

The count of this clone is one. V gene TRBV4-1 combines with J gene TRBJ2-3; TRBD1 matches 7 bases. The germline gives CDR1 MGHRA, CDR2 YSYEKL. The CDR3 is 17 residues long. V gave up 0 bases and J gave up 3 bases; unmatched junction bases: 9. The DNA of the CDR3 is TGCGCCAGCAGCCAAGATCTGGGGACAGCTAGGACAGATACGCAGTATTTT. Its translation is CASSQDLGTARTDTQYF.

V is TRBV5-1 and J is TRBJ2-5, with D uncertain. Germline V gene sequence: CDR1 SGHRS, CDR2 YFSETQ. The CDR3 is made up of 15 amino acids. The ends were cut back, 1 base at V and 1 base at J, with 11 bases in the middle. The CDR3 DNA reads TGCGCCAGCAGCTTGATCAACGGTTTCCAAGAGACCCAGTACTTC. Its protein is CASSLINGFQETQYF.

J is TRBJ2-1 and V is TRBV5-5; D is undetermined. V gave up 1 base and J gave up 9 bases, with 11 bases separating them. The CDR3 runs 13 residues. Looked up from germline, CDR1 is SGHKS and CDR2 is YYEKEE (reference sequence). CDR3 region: CASSLSAGFEQFF. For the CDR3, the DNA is TGTGCCAGCAGCTTGTCTGCAGGATTTGAGCAGTTCTTC. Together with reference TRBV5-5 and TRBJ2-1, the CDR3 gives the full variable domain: DAGVTQSPTHLIKTRGQQVTLRCSPISGHKSVSWYQQVLGQGPQFIFQYYEKEERGRGNFPDRFSARQFPNYSSELNVNALLLGDSALYLCASSLSAGFEQFFGPGTRLTVL.

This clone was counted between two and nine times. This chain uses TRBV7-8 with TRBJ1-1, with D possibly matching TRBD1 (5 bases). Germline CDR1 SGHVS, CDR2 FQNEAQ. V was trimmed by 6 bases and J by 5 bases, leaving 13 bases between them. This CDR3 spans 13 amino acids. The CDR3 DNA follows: TGTGCCAGCAGTCTAGGCTCAGGGACTGAAGCTTTCTTT. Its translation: CASSLGSGTEAFF.

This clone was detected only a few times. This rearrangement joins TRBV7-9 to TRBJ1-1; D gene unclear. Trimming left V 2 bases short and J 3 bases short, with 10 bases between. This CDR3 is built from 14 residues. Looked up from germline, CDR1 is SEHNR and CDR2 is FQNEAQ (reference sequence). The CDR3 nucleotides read TGTGCCAGCAGCTTATCCAGGAGGGACACTGAAGCTTTCTTT. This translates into CASSLSRRDTEAFF.

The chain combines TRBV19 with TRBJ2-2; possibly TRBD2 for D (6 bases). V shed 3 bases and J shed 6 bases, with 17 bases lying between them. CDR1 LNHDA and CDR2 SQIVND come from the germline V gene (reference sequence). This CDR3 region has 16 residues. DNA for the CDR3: TGTGCCAGTAGTATGGAGGGGCCTAGCGTAGCCGGGGAGCTGTTTTTT. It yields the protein CASSMEGPSVAGELFF.

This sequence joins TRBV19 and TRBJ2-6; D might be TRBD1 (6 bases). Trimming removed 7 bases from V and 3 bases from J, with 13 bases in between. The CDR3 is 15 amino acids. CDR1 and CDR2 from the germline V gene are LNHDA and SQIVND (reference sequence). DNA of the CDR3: TGTGCCAGTACCAGACAGGCGTATGGGGCCAACGTCCTGACTTTC. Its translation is CASTRQAYGANVLTF.

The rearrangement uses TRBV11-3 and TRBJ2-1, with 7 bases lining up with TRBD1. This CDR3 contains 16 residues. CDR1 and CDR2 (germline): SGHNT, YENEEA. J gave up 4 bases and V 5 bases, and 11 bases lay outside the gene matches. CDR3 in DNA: TGTGCCAGCAGCGCCAGGGGGACACCCCATTACAATGAGCAGTTCTTC. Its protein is CASSARGTPHYNEQFF. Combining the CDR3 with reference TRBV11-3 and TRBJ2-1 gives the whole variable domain EAGVVQSPRYKIIEKKQPVAFWCNPISGHNTLYWYLQNLGQGPELLIRYENEEAVDDSQLPKDRFSAERLKGVDSTLKIQPAELGDSAVYLCASSARGTPHYNEQFFGPGTRLTVL.

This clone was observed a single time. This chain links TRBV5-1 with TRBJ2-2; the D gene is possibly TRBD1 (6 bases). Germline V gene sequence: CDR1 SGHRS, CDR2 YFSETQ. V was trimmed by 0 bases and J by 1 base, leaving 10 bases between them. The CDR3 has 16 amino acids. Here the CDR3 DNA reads TGCGCCAGCAGCTTGGCGCAGGGGTTGAACACCGGGGAGCTGTTTTTT. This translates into CASSLAQGLNTGELFF.

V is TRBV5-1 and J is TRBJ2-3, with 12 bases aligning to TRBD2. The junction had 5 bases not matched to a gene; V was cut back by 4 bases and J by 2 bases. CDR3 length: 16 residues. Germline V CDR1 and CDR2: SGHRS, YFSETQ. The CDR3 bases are TGCGCCAGCAGCCTCCGGACTAGCGGGATCACAGATACGCAGTATTTT. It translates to CASSLRTSGITDTQYF.

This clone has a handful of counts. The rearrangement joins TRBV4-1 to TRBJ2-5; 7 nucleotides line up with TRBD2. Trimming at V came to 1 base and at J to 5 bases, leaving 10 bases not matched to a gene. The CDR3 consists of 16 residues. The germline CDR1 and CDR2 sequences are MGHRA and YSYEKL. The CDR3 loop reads CASSQGGLAEGETQYF. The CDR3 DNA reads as TGCGCCAGCAGCCAAGGAGGGCTAGCGGAGGGGGAGACCCAGTACTTC.

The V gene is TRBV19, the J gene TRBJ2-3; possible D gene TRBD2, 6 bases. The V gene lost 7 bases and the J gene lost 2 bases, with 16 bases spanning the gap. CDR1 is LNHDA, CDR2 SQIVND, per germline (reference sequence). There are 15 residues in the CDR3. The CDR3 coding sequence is TGTGCCAGTAAAATGCTTGGGGGGACCACAGATACGCAGTATTTT. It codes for CASKMLGGTTDTQYF.

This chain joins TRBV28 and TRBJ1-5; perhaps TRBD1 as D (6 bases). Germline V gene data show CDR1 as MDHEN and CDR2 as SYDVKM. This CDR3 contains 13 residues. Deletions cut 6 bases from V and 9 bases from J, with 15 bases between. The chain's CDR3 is CASSLQGGRPQHF. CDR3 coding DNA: TGTGCCAGCAGCCTACAGGGCGGGAGGCCCCAGCATTTT.

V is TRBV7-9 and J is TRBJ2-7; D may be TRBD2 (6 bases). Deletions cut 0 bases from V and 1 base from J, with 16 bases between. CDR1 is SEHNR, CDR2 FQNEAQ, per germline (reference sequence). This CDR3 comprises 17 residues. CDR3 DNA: TGTGCCAGCAGCTTAGCGTTTAGCGGCCGAACATCCTACGAGCAGTACTTC. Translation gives CASSLAFSGRTSYEQYF.

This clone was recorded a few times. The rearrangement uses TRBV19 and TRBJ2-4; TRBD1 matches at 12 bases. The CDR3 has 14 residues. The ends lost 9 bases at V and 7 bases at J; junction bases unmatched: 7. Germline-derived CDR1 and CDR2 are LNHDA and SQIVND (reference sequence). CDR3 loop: CASERGQGANIQYF. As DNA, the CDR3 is TGTGCCAGCGAACGGGGACAGGGGGCGAACATTCAGTACTTC.

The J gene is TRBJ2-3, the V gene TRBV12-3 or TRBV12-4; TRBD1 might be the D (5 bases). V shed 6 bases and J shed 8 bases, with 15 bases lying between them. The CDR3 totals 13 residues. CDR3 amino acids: CASSFGHRGTQYF. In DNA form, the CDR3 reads TGTGCCAGCAGCTTTGGACACCGAGGTACGCAGTATTTT.

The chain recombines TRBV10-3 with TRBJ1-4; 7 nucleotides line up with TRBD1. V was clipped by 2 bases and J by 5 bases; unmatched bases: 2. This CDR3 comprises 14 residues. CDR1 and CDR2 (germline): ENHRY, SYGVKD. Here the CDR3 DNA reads TGTGCCATCAGTGAGCCGGGACAGAATGAAAAACTGTTTTTT. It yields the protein CAISEPGQNEKLFF.

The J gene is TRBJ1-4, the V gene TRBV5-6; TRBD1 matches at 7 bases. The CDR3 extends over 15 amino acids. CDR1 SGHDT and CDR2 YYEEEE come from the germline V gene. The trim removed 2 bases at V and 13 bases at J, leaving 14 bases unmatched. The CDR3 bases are TGTGCCAGCAGCTTCCGCGAGACAGGGTCTGAGGGACTGTTTTTT. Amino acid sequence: CASSFRETGSEGLFF.

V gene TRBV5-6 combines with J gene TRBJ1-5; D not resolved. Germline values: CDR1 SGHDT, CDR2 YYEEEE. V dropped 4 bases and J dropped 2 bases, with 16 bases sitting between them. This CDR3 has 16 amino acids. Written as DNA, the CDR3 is TGTGCCAGCAGCATCCGAGGGAGAAGGGGCAATCAGCCCCAGCATTTT. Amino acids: CASSIRGRRGNQPQHF.

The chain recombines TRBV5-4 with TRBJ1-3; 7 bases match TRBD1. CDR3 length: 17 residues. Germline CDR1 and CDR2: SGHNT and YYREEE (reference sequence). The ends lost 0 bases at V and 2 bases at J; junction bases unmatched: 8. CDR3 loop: CASSLDGTVLPGNTIYF. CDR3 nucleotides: TGTGCCAGCAGCTTGGATGGGACAGTATTGCCTGGAAACACCATATATTTT. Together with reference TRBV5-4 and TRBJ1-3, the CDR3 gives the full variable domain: ETGVTQSPTHLIKTRGQQVTLRCSSQSGHNTVSWYQQALGQGPQFIFQYYREEENGRGNFPPRFSGLQFPNYSSELNVNALELDDSALYLCASSLDGTVLPGNTIYFGEGSWLTVV.